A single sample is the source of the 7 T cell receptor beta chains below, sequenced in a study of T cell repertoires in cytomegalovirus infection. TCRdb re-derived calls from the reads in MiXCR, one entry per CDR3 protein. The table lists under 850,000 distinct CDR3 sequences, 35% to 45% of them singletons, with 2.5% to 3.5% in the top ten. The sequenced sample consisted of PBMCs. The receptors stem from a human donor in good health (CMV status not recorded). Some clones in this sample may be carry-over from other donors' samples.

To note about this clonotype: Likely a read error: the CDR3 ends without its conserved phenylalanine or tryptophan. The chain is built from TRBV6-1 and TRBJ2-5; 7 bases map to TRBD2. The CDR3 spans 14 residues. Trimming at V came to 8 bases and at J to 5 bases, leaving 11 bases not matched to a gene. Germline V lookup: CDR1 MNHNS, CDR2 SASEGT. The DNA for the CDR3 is TGTGCCAGCGAAGGACTAGGGGCTGACGAGACCCAGTACGTC. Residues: CASEGLGADETQYV.

DNA of the CDR3: TGTGCCAGCAGCGTAGAGGGAACAGGGTCCTACAATGAGCAGTTCTTC. It yields the protein CASSVEGTGSYNEQFF. The chain employs TRBV9 and TRBJ2-1, with D possibly matching TRBD1 (6 bases). V dropped 0 bases and J dropped 1 base, with 11 bases sitting between them. The CDR3 is 16 amino acids. The germline gives CDR1 SGDLS, CDR2 YYNGEE.

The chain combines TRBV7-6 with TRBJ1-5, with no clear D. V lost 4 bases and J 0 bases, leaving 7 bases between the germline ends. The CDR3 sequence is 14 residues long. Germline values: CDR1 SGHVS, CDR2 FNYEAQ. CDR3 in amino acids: CASSSTPSNQPQHF. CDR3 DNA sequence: TGTGCCAGCAGCTCCACACCTAGCAATCAGCCCCAGCATTTT.

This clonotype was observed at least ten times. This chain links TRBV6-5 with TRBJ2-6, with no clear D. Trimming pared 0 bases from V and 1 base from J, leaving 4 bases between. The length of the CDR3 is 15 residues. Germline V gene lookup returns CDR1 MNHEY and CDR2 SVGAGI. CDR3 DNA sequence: TGTGCCAGCAGTTACTCGGAGTCTGGGGCCAACGTCCTGACTTTC. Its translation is CASSYSESGANVLTF.

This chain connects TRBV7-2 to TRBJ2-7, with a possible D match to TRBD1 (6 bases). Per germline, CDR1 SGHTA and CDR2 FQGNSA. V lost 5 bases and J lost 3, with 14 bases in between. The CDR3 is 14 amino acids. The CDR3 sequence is CASSLQTGCYEQYF. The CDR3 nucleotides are TGTGCCAGCAGCCTTCAGACAGGCTGCTACGAGCAGTACTTC. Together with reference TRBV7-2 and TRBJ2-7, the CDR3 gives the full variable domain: GAGVSQSPSNKVTEKGKDVELRCDPISGHTALYWYRQSLGQGLEFLIYFQGNSAPDKSGLPSDRFSAERTGGSVSTLTIQRTQQEDSAVYLCASSLQTGCYEQYFGPGTRLTVT.

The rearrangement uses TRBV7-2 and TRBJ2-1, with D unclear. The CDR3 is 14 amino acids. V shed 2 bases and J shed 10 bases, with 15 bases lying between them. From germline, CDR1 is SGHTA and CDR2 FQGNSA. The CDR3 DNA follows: TGTGCCAGCAGCTTAAGTTGGGATAGCCCCGAGCAGTTCTTC. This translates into CASSLSWDSPEQFF.

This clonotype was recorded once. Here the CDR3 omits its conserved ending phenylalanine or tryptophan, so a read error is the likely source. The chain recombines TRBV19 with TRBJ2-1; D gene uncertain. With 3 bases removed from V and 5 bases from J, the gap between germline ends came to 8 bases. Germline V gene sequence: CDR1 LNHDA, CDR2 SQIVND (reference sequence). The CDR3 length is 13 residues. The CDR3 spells CASSIGLDNEQFV. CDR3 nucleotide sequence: TGTGCCAGTAGTATTGGGCTTGACAATGAGCAGTTCGTC.